One and the same sample provided the 5 T cell receptor beta chains below, sequenced in a study of cytomegalovirus exposure and HLA in healthy donors. Amplification used 60 Vbeta primers and 13 Jbeta primers. Some clones are missing from TCRdb's copy, which holds only in-frame ones; the method was immunoSEQ multiplex PCR. The data contain around 200,000 clones, roughly 78% of them singletons. The specimen sequenced was PBMCs. These receptor sequences come from a boy aged 10-17 years in good health and CMV-seronegative.

This chain uses TRBV7-9 with TRBJ1-4; D remains ambiguous. The CDR3 contains 14 residues. Germline lookup yields CDR1 SEHNR and CDR2 FQNEAQ (reference sequence). V dropped 5 bases and J dropped 8 bases, with 15 bases sitting between them. The chain's CDR3 is CASSLDVTGEKLFF. CDR3 bases: TGTGCCAGCAGCCTTGACGTTACCGGGGAAAAACTGTTTTTT. The full variable domain, rest sourced from reference TRBV7-9 and TRBJ1-4, is DTGVSQNPRHKITKRGQNVTFRCDPISEHNRLYWYRQTLGQGPEFLTYFQNEAQLEKSRLLSDRFSAERPKGSFSTLEIQRTEQGDSAMYLCASSLDVTGEKLFFGSGTQLSVL.

The CDR3 bases are TGTGCCTGGAGTGGTAGCGGGAGAGGGGAGACCCAGTACTTC. Protein product: CAWSGSGRGETQYF. The rearrangement links TRBV30 to TRBJ2-5; 9 bases line up with TRBD2. The V and J ends lost 1 base and 5 bases, in that order; junction bases with no gene match: 5. CDR1 and CDR2 (germline): GTSNPN, SVGIG (reference sequence). The length of the CDR3 is 14 residues.

With regard to this clone: At one of its ends the junction is not consistent with the germline gene, which may arise from a read error. This rearrangement joins TRBV7-9 to TRBJ2-7, with D perhaps matching TRBD1 (6 bases). Germline V gene sequence: CDR1 SEHNR, CDR2 FQNEAQ (reference sequence). This CDR3 has 15 residues. For the CDR3, the DNA is TGTTCCAGCAGCCCGACGTCAGGGGCCTCCTACGAGCAGTACTTC. Protein product: CSSSPTSGASYEQYF.

This clone is a singleton in its sample. The V call is TRBV5-1, the J call TRBJ2-7; 10 positions match TRBD1. The CDR3 length is 15 residues. Germline V CDR1 and CDR2: SGHRS, YFSETQ. V lost 3 bases to trimming and J lost 5 bases; unmatched junction nucleotides: 8. The CDR3 bases are TGCGCCAGCAGCTATTCCCGGGACAGGGGCCACGAGCAGTACTTC. Translated: CASSYSRDRGHEQYF. The entire variable domain, with the rest obtained from reference TRBV5-1 and TRBJ2-7, is as follows: KAGVTQTPRYLIKTRGQQVTLSCSPISGHRSVSWYQQTPGQGLQFLFEYFSETQRNKGNFPGRFSGRQFSNSRSEMNVSTLELGDSALYLCASSYSRDRGHEQYFGPGTRLTVT.

The chain recombines TRBV4-1 with TRBJ1-5; D is possibly TRBD1 (5 bases). Between the trimmed V and J ends, which lost 8 bases and 5 bases, there was a span of 19 bases. Germline values: CDR1 MGHRA, CDR2 YSYEKL. The CDR3 is made up of 15 amino acids. For the CDR3, the DNA is TGCGCCAGCGCGCAACGGGGGAGGAGGGATCAGCCCCAGCATTTT. Amino acid sequence: CASAQRGRRDQPQHF.